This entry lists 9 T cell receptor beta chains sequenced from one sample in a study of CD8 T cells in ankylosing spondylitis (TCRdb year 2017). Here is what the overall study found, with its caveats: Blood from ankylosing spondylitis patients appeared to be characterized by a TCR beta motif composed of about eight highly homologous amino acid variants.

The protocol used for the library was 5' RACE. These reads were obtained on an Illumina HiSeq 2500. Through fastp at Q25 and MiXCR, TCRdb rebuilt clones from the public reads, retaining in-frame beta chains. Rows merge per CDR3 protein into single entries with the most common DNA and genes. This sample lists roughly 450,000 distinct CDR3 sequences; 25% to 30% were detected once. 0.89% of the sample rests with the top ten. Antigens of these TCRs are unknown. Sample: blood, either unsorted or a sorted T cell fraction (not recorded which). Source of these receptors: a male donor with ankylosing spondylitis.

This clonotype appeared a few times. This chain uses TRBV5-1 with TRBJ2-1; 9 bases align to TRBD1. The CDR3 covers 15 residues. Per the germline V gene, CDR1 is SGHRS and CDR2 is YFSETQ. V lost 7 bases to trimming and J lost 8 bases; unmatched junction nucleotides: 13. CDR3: CASGFRGQGFDEQFF. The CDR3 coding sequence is TGCGCCAGCGGATTCCGGGGACAGGGTTTCGATGAGCAGTTCTTC.

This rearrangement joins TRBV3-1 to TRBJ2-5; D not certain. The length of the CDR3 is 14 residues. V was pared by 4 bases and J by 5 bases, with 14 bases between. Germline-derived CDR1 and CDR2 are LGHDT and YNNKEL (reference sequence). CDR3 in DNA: TGTGCCAGCAGCCTATCCGCAGGCTCGGAGACCCAGTACTTC. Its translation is CASSLSAGSETQYF.

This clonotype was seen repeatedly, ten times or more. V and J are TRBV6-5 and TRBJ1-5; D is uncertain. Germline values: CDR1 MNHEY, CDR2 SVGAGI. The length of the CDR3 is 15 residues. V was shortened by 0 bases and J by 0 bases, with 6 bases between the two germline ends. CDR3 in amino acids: CASSYSTTSNQPQHF. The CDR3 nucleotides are TGTGCCAGCAGTTACTCGACCACTAGCAATCAGCCCCAGCATTTT.

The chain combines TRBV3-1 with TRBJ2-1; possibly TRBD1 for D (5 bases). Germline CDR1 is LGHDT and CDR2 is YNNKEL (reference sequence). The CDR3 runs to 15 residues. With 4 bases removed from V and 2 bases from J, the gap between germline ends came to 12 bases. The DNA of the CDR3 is TGTGCCAGCAGCCTAGGGGCGTTTCCCTACAATGAGCAGTTCTTC. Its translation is CASSLGAFPYNEQFF.

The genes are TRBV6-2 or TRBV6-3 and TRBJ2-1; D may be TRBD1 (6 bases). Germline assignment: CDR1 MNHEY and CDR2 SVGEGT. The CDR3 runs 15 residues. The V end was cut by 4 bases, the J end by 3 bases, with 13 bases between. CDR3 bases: TGTGCCAGCAGTTGGCAGGGGCCCGTCTACAATGAGCAGTTCTTC. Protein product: CASSWQGPVYNEQFF.

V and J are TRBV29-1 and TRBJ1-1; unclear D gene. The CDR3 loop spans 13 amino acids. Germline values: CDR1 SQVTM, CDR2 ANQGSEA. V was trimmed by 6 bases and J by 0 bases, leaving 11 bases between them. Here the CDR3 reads CSVSRRMNTEAFF. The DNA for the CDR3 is TGCAGCGTCAGCCGCCGGATGAACACTGAAGCTTTCTTT.

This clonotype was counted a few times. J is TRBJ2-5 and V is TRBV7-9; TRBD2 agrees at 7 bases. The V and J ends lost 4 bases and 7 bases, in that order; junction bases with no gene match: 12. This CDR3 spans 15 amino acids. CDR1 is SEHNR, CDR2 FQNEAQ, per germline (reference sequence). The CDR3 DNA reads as TGTGCCAGCAGCTCAGCGGGGCACGGGTTGATGACCCAGTACTTC. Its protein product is CASSSAGHGLMTQYF. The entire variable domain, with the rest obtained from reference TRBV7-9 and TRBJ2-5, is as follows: DTGVSQNPRHKITKRGQNVTFRCDPISEHNRLYWYRQTLGQGPEFLTYFQNEAQLEKSRLLSDRFSAERPKGSFSTLEIQRTEQGDSAMYLCASSSAGHGLMTQYFGPGTRLLVL.

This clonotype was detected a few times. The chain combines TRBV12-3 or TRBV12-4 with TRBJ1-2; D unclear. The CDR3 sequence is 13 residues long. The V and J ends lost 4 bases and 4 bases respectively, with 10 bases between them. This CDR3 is CASSYLASYGYTF. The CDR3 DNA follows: TGTGCCAGCAGTTATCTAGCTTCCTATGGCTACACCTTC.

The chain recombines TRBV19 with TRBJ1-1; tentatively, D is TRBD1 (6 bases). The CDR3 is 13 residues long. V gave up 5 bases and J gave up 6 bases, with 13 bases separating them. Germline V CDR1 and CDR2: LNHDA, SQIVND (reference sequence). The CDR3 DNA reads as TGTGCCAGTAGTTGGAGGGAGGGGGCTGAAGCTTTCTTT. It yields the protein CASSWREGAEAFF.